This T cell receptor (beta chain) came from a study of blood T cells in healthy people across ages. Germline CDR1 is SGHAT and CDR2 is FQNNGV. V was clipped by 8 bases and J by 0 bases, with 13 bases between them. CDR3 length: 14 residues. With a J-beta primer mix and a sample-barcoded 5' primer, a second PCR ran about 7 to 12 cycles. TCRdb reanalysed the 5' RACE reads using MiXCR and keeps one entry per CDR3 protein. The sample holds roughly 800,000 distinct CDR3 sequences, 20% to 25% seen once. This sample was also put to use in a study of T cells of mothers and their children. Per that study: Among related mother-child pairs, overlap was slightly higher than in unrelated pairs, though not significantly.

Sequenced material: blood. The TCR originated in a boy between 10 and 17 years old in good health. V gene TRBV11-2 combines with J gene TRBJ1-2; tentatively, D is TRBD1 (5 bases). Here the CDR3 reads CASQQGEANYGYTF. The CDR3 DNA follows: TGTGCCAGCCAGCAGGGAGAAGCTAACTATGGCTACACCTTC.